A single T cell receptor beta chain is shown here with its context. Its antigen is unknown. This record comes from a study of post-analysis software for immune sequencing data. Whole-study results and caveats: Multiple sclerosis was associated with a significant reduction in normalized Chao1 diversity relative to controls. There were five TRBV segments more frequent in patients than controls, and TRBV5-6, TRBV5-1 and TRBV20-1 were among them.

The CDR3 has 14 amino acids. Germline V CDR1 and CDR2: MNHNS, SASEGT. V lost 7 bases to trimming and J lost 7 bases; unmatched junction nucleotides: 12. Carried by the TCR beta cDNA libraries were unique molecular identifiers. TCRdb used MiXCR to reprocess the PCR reads, holding one entry per CDR3 protein. The table includes hundreds of thousands of distinct CDR3 sequences, about 27% detected once. The sample consisted of blood. This TCR derives from a girl under 18 with multiple sclerosis. The chain uses TRBV6-1 and TRBJ1-1; 7 bases line up with TRBD1. As DNA, the CDR3 is TGTGCCAGCACTAACACCCGGGACAGCAGTGAAGCTTTCTTT. Translation gives CASTNTRDSSEAFF.